The T cell receptor beta chain described here comes from a study of blood T cell repertoires in COVID-19. The overall study: The United States, Italy and Spain provided the acute and convalescent COVID-19 samples.

V lost 4 bases, J lost 3 bases, and 7 bases lay in between. CDR1 DFQATT and CDR2 SNEGSKA come from the germline V gene (reference sequence). The CDR3 consists of 11 residues. The data were produced by immunoSEQ multiplex PCR, yet TCRdb's version contains in-frame clones alone and is incomplete. This table holds roughly 250,000 clones, roughly 84% found once. The specimen was peripheral blood. This receptor was obtained from a woman in her forties with active or convalescent COVID-19. V usage is TRBV20-1 and J usage is TRBJ2-7, with D hard to call. The chain's CDR3 is CSANAGYEQYF. The CDR3 DNA follows: TGCAGTGCTAACGCAGGCTACGAGCAGTACTTC.